A single sample is the source of the 29 T cell receptor beta chains below, sequenced in a study of shared clonotypes between healthy human individuals. TCRdb's table, derived via immunoSEQ multiplex PCR, lists solely in-frame clones and lacks some. Of a few hundred thousand clones listed, more than 75% are singletons. Sequences were obtained from memory CD8+ T cells sorted from blood. The subset: CD45RO+ cells pooled with CCR7-negative TemRA cells. The receptors originated from a man aged 18 to 29 in good health.

The CDR3 spells CASSQWVSYEQYF. The CDR3 DNA sequence: TGTGCCAGCAGCCAATGGGTGTCCTACGAGCAGTACTTC. This chain links TRBV7-2 with TRBJ2-7; D unresolved. Deletions cut 5 bases from V and 1 base from J, with 9 bases between. This CDR3 has 13 amino acids. The V gene's germline CDR1 is SGHTA and CDR2 FQGNSA.

V gene TRBV14 combines with J gene TRBJ1-6; no clear D gene. The V and J ends lost 0 bases and 0 bases respectively, with 9 bases between them. The CDR3 runs 17 residues. Germline V gene data show CDR1 as SGHDN and CDR2 as FVKESK. CDR3 sequence reads: CASSQDPDPSYNSPLHF. The CDR3 coding sequence is TGTGCCAGCAGCCAAGATCCCGACCCCTCCTATAATTCACCCCTCCACTTT.

The gene calls are TRBV4-1 and TRBJ2-1; no clear D. Trimming shortened V by 0 bases and J by 9 bases, and 6 bases separated the two germline ends. The CDR3 runs 12 residues. Germline V gene sequence: CDR1 MGHRA, CDR2 YSYEKL. The CDR3 is CASSQEVPEQFF. CDR3 bases: TGCGCCAGCAGCCAAGAAGTTCCTGAGCAGTTCTTC.

The CDR3 sequence: CAISGLYLVSDTGELFF. DNA of the CDR3: TGTGCCATCAGTGGATTGTACCTGGTTTCGGACACCGGGGAGCTGTTTTTT. The chain uses TRBV10-3 and TRBJ2-2; D unclear. This CDR3 comprises 17 residues. The germline gives CDR1 ENHRY, CDR2 SYGVKD. V was shortened by 4 bases and J by 3 bases, with 18 bases between the two germline ends.

This clone has a single count. This chain connects TRBV28 to TRBJ1-1; no reliable D call. V was shortened by 0 bases and J by 4 bases, with 9 bases between the two germline ends. The CDR3 is 14 residues long. From germline, CDR1 is MDHEN and CDR2 SYDVKM. Here the CDR3 reads CASSLWAVSTEAFF. The CDR3 coding sequence is TGTGCCAGCAGTTTATGGGCAGTAAGCACTGAAGCTTTCTTT.

For the CDR3, the DNA is TGTGCCAGCAGCGTACCCCCGACAGGACCCTACGAGCAGTACTTC. Protein product: CASSVPPTGPYEQYF. V is TRBV9 and J is TRBJ2-7; D possibly corresponds to TRBD1 (6 bases). Trimming shortened V by 1 base and J by 2 bases, and 13 bases separated the two germline ends. The CDR3 has 15 residues. In germline, CDR1 is SGDLS, CDR2 YYNGEE.

The gene calls are TRBV30 and TRBJ2-4; possible D gene TRBD2, 6 bases. Germline-derived CDR1 and CDR2 are GTSNPN and SVGIG (reference sequence). The CDR3 length is 14 residues. Trimming cost V 2 bases and J 9 bases, with 17 bases left between them. The CDR3 sequence is CAWSTRGGIGIQYF. The CDR3 DNA follows: TGTGCCTGGAGTACTCGTGGCGGGATTGGCATTCAGTACTTC. The entire variable domain, with the rest obtained from reference TRBV30 and TRBJ2-4, is as follows: SQTIHQWPATLVQPVGSPLSLECTVEGTSNPNLYWYRQAAGRGLQLLFYSVGIGQISSEVPQNLSASRPQDRQFILSSKKLLLSDSGFYLCAWSTRGGIGIQYFGAGTRLSVL.

J is TRBJ2-1 and V is TRBV30; maybe TRBD1 (7 bases). This CDR3 region has 13 residues. Trimming took off 4 bases at V and 12 bases at J, with 19 bases between the two ends. From germline, CDR1 is GTSNPN and CDR2 SVGIG (reference sequence). This chain's CDR3 is CAWTDGGDSGQFF. CDR3 nucleotide sequence: TGTGCCTGGACCGACGGAGGGGACAGTGGGCAGTTCTTC.

This CDR3 is CASSPRGLGYTF. Here the CDR3 DNA reads TGCGCCAGCAGCCCTCGGGGACTGGGCTACACCTTC. V is TRBV5-1 and J is TRBJ1-2; perhaps TRBD1 as D (5 bases). V lost 4 bases and J 8 bases, leaving 12 bases between the germline ends. In germline, CDR1 is SGHRS, CDR2 YFSETQ. CDR3 size: 12 residues.

V usage is TRBV27 and J usage is TRBJ2-3; perhaps TRBD2 as D (5 bases). The germline V gene has CDR1 MNHEY and CDR2 SMNVEV (reference sequence). V shed 3 bases and J shed 0 bases, with 13 bases lying between them. The CDR3 length is 16 residues. The DNA of the CDR3 is TGTGCCAGCAGTTTTAGCGCGCGCCCTAGCACAGATACGCAGTATTTT. Its protein product is CASSFSARPSTDTQYF.

The chain combines TRBV9 with TRBJ1-2; D is possibly TRBD1 (6 bases). The CDR3 sequence is 13 residues long. Between the trimmed V and J ends, which lost 4 bases and 4 bases, there was a span of 11 bases. Germline V lookup: CDR1 SGDLS, CDR2 YYNGEE. The CDR3 reads CASSPGQTYGYTF. The CDR3 DNA reads as TGTGCCAGCAGCCCTGGACAGACCTATGGCTACACCTTC. Filled out from reference TRBV9 and TRBJ1-2, the complete variable domain reads DSGVTQTPKHLITATGQRVTLRCSPRSGDLSVYWYQQSLDQGLQFLIQYYNGEERAKGNILERFSAQQFPDLHSELNLSSLELGDSALYFCASSPGQTYGYTFGSGTRLTVV.

This clone was observed many times. V gene TRBV7-9 combines with J gene TRBJ2-1; possible D gene TRBD2, 6 bases. V was pared by 5 bases and J by 10 bases, with 15 bases between. Per germline, CDR1 SEHNR and CDR2 FQNEAQ (reference sequence). CDR3 length: 13 residues. CDR3 residues: CASSPNSGGEQFF. The DNA for the CDR3 is TGTGCCAGCAGCCCCAATAGCGGAGGGGAGCAGTTCTTC.

This chain uses TRBV14 with TRBJ2-1; 10 bases are a match to TRBD2. The V segment lost 2 bases and the J segment 6 bases; nucleotides outside the gene matches: 10. Germline CDR1 and CDR2: SGHDN and FVKESK. The length of the CDR3 is 17 residues. CDR3 region: CASSQPAGLAAFNEQFF. The CDR3 bases are TGTGCCAGCAGCCAACCAGCCGGACTAGCGGCCTTCAATGAGCAGTTCTTC.

The J gene is TRBJ1-2, the V gene TRBV4-1; 7 bases align to TRBD1. Trimming took 1 base from V and 4 from J; bases not matched to a gene: 6. Germline V CDR1 and CDR2: MGHRA, YSYEKL. CDR3 length equals 15 residues. The CDR3 coding sequence is TGCGCCAGCAGCCAAGGGACAGGTGTAATCTATGGCTACACCTTC. It encodes CASSQGTGVIYGYTF.

This clone was seen ten or more times. The chain combines TRBV4-1 with TRBJ2-7, with TRBD2 matching over 11 bases. Germline lookup yields CDR1 MGHRA and CDR2 YSYEKL. The CDR3 totals 17 residues. V was clipped by 3 bases and J by 4 bases; unmatched bases: 11. The CDR3 DNA is TGCGCCAGCAGCCATTCCGGACTAGCGGGTACTCCATACGAGCAGTACTTC. It encodes CASSHSGLAGTPYEQYF.

The CDR3 DNA is TGTGCCAGAAGCTTGGAAGTCGAGTCCCCGGCACAGACTGATACGCAGTATTTT. Encoded protein: CARSLEVESPAQTDTQYF. J is TRBJ2-3 and V is TRBV5-3; unclear D gene. TRBV5-3 is marked as an open reading frame, function uncertain. V was pared by 0 bases and J by 6 bases, with 23 bases between. This CDR3 is built from 18 residues.

A few counts support this clone. This chain connects TRBV11-2 to TRBJ1-1; TRBD1 matches at 8 bases. The CDR3 extends over 15 amino acids. CDR1 is SGHAT, CDR2 FQNNGV, per germline. Losses at the gene ends were 5 bases for V and 0 bases for J; bases not matched to a gene: 5. The CDR3 DNA sequence: TGTGCCAGCAGCCCCCGGACAGGGTTGAACACTGAAGCTTTCTTT. Encoded protein: CASSPRTGLNTEAFF.

This chain links TRBV6-1 with TRBJ2-7; TRBD1 matches 8 bases. The CDR3 has 14 residues. From germline, CDR1 is MNHNS and CDR2 SASEGT. J was trimmed by 0 bases and V by 5 bases; bases with no gene match: 3. The CDR3 sequence: CASSWTGHSYEQYF. As DNA, the CDR3 is TGTGCCAGCAGTTGGACAGGGCACTCCTACGAGCAGTACTTC.

This chain links TRBV9 with TRBJ1-1; D uncertain. The V and J ends lost 4 bases and 0 bases respectively, with 7 bases between them. The CDR3 is 13 amino acids. The germline V gene encodes CDR1 SGDLS and CDR2 YYNGEE. In DNA, the CDR3 is TGTGCCAGCAGCCCGTATTTGAACACTGAAGCTTTCTTT. It specifies CASSPYLNTEAFF.

J is TRBJ1-1 and V is TRBV11-1, with 7 bases lining up with TRBD1. V was pared by 5 bases and J by 8 bases, with 8 bases of the junction left unmatched. The CDR3 sequence is 13 residues long. Per the germline V gene, CDR1 is SGHAT and CDR2 is FQDESV (reference sequence). The CDR3 spells CASSPWDSLEAFF. CDR3 DNA sequence: TGTGCCAGCAGCCCTTGGGACAGTTTAGAAGCTTTCTTT.

This clone was observed a single time. One base away lies a much larger clone, so this may be a sequencing read error. Other DNA sequences from this sample encode an identical CDR3 as well. The CDR3 here is CASSLDPYEQYF. The CDR3 nucleotides are TGTGCCAGCAGCTTAGACCCCTACGAGCAGTACTTC. The chain recombines TRBV11-2 with TRBJ2-7, with D unclear. Germline V gives CDR1 SGHAT, CDR2 FQNNGV. CDR3 size: 12 residues. V was shortened by 0 bases and J by 2 bases, with 2 bases between the two germline ends.

This clone appeared a few times. At one boundary the junction diverges from the germline segment, which might be a read error. J is TRBJ2-5 and V is TRBV7-7; maybe TRBD1 (6 bases). The CDR3 runs 14 residues. From germline, CDR1 is SSHAT and CDR2 FNYEAQ (reference sequence). This CDR3 reads CASSHQGSQETQYF. DNA of the CDR3: TGTGCTAGCAGTCACCAGGGGTCTCAAGAGACCCAGTACTTC.

This rearrangement joins TRBV2 to TRBJ2-6, with TRBD1 identical over 7 bases. This CDR3 spans 15 amino acids. Germline V gene lookup returns CDR1 SNHLY and CDR2 FYNNEI. V shed 6 bases, J shed 0 bases, and the junction held 2 bases outside the gene matches. This chain's CDR3 is CASRGTVSGANVLTF. CDR3 bases: TGTGCCAGCAGGGGGACAGTCTCTGGGGCCAACGTCCTGACTTTC.

This chain joins TRBV13 and TRBJ1-3; 9 nucleotides align to TRBD1. Looked up from germline, CDR1 is PRHDT and CDR2 is FYEKMQ (reference sequence). The CDR3 loop spans 17 amino acids. V trimming: 6 bases; J trimming: 4 bases; junction bases outside the gene matches: 13. The CDR3: CASSNRGQGPPGNTIYF. The DNA for the CDR3 is TGTGCCAGCAGTAATAGAGGACAGGGGCCGCCGGGAAACACCATATATTTT.

CDR3 residues: CASSLTGVVAEAFF. DNA of the CDR3: TGTGCCAGCAGTCTGACAGGGGTGGTGGCTGAAGCTTTCTTT. This sequence joins TRBV6-5 and TRBJ1-1, with 8 bases aligning to TRBD1. The CDR3 runs to 14 residues. The V segment lost 5 bases and the J segment 6 bases; nucleotides outside the gene matches: 8. The germline CDR1 and CDR2 sequences are MNHEY and SVGAGI.

The J gene is TRBJ2-3, the V gene TRBV5-1; 9 bases match TRBD2. Germline assignment: CDR1 SGHRS and CDR2 YFSETQ. V lost 3 bases, J lost 2 bases, and 7 bases stayed unmatched. This CDR3 region has 16 residues. CDR3 residues: CASSWRVAGVTDTQYF. Written as DNA, the CDR3 is TGCGCCAGCAGCTGGCGGGTAGCGGGAGTCACAGATACGCAGTATTTT.

The chain has TRBV4-1 and TRBJ1-1; 8 positions match TRBD1. CDR3 length: 15 residues. V trimming: 3 bases; J trimming: 6 bases; junction bases outside the gene matches: 9. Germline assignment: CDR1 MGHRA and CDR2 YSYEKL. The CDR3 DNA reads as TGCGCCAGCAGCCAGACCGGACAGGGTTACTCTGAAGCTTTCTTT. Its protein is CASSQTGQGYSEAFF.

The genes are TRBV6-5 and TRBJ2-3; D uncertain. This CDR3 region has 14 residues. Germline V gene sequence: CDR1 MNHEY, CDR2 SVGAGI. V was cut by 0 bases and J by 6 bases, with 10 bases left in between. DNA of the CDR3: TGTGCCAGCAGTTACTCGAGTTCATCGGATACGCAGTATTTT. It yields the protein CASSYSSSSDTQYF.

The CDR3 nucleotides are TGTGCCAGCAGTGATCTAGCGGGGGGGCAGGGCACAGATACGCAGTATTTT. As protein: CASSDLAGGQGTDTQYF. The rearrangement joins TRBV6-1 to TRBJ2-3, with 12 bases aligning to TRBD2. The V gene end was trimmed by 3 bases and the J gene end by 1 base; junction bases not matched to a gene: 5. This CDR3 has 17 residues. From germline, CDR1 is MNHNS and CDR2 SASEGT.